This TCR beta chain was retrieved from a study of technical replicates of blood from a handful of donors. J gave up 2 bases and V 4 bases, and 7 bases lay outside the gene matches. Germline V gives CDR1 SGHVS, CDR2 FNYEAQ. The CDR3 length is 15 residues. This table comes from immunoSEQ multiplex PCR, and its TCRdb copy is limited to in-frame clones, with some not included. The sample records tens of thousands of clones, 93% being singletons. As concerns this clone: The sample holds other DNA sequences that translate to the same CDR3.

This chain connects TRBV7-6 to TRBJ2-7; TRBD1 matches at 8 bases. This TCR was sampled from a human donor in good health. The sample taken for sequencing was T cells isolated from PBMCs. CDR3 amino acids: CASSSTGTGAYEQYF. Here the CDR3 DNA reads TGTGCCAGCAGCTCAACCGGGACAGGAGCCTACGAGCAGTACTTC.